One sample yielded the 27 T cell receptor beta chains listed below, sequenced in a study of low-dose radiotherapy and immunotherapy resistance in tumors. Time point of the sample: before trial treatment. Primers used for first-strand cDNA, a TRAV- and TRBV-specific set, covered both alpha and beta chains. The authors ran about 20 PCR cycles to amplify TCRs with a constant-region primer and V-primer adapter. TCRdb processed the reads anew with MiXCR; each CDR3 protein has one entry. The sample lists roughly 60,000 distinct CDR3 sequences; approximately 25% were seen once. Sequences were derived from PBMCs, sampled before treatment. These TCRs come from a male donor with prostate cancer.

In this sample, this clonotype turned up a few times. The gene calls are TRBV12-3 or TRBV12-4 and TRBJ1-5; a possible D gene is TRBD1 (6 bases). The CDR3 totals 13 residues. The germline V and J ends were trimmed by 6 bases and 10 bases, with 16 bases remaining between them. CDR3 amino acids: CASRYREQGPQHF. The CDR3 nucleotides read TGTGCCAGCAGATACAGGGAGCAGGGACCCCAGCATTTT.

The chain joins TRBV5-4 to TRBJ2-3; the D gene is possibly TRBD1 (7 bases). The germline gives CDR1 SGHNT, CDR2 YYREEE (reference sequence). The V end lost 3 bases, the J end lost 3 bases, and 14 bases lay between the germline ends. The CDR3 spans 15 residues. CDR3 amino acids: CASSYPGGSTDTQYF. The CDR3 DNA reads TGTGCCAGCAGCTATCCAGGGGGGAGTACAGATACGCAGTATTTT.

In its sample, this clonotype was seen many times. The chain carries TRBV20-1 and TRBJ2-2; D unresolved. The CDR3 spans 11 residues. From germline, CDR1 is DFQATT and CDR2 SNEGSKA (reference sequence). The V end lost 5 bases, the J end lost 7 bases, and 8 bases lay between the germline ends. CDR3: CSAPEIGELFF. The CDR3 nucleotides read TGCAGTGCTCCGGAAATCGGGGAGCTGTTTTTT.

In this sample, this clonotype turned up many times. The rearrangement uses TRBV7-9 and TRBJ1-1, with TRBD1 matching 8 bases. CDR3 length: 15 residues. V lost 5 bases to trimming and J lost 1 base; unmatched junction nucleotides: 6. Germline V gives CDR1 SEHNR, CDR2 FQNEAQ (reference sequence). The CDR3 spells CASSAVTGANTEAFF. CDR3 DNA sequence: TGTGCCAGCAGCGCCGTGACAGGGGCGAACACTGAAGCTTTCTTT.

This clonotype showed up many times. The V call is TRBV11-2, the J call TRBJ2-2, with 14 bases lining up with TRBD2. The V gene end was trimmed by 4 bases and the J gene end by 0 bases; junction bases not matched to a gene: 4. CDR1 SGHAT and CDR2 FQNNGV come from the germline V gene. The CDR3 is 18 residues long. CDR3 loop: CASSWGLAGEANTGELFF. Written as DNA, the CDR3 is TGTGCCAGCAGCTGGGGACTAGCGGGAGAAGCGAACACCGGGGAGCTGTTTTTT.

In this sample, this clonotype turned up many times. The CDR3: CASSPPGNLYGYTF. In DNA, the CDR3 is TGTGCCAGCAGTCCGCCGGGGAACCTCTATGGCTACACCTTC. This sequence joins TRBV28 and TRBJ1-2; D is undetermined. This CDR3 is 14 amino acids long. Germline values: CDR1 MDHEN, CDR2 SYDVKM. V gave up 5 bases and J gave up 4 bases, with 14 bases separating them.

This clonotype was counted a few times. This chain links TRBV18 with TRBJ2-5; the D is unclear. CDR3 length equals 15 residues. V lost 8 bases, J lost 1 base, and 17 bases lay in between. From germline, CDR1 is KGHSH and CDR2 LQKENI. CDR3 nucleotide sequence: TGTGCCAGCACAACGGGCGTCCAGCGCCAAGAGACCCAGTACTTC. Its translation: CASTTGVQRQETQYF.

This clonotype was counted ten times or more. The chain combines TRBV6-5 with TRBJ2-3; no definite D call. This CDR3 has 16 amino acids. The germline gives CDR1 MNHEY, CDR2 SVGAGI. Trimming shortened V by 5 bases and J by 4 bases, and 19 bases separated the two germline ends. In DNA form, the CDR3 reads TGTGCCAGCAGTAAACGAGTATGGGCGAGCCCAGATACGCAGTATTTT. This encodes CASSKRVWASPDTQYF.

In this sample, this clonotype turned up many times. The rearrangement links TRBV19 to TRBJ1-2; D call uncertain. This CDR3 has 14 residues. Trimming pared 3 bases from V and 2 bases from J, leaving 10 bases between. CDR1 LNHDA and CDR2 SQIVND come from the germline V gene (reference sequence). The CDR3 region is CASSIKTPNYGYTF. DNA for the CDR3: TGTGCCAGTAGTATCAAGACACCCAACTATGGCTACACCTTC.

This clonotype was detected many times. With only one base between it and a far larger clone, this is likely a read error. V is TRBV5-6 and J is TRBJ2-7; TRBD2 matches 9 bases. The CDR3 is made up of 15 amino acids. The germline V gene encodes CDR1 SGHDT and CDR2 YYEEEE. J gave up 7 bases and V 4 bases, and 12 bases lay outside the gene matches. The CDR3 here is CASSIGTSPGSEQYF. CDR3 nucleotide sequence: TGTGCCAGCAGCATCGGGACTAGCCCAGGGAGTGAGCAGTACTTC.

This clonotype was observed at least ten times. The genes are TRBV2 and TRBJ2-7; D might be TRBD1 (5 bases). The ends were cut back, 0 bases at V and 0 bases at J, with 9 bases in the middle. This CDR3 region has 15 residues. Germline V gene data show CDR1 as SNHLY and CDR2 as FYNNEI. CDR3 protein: CASSEASRGSYEQYF. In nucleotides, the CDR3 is TGTGCCAGCAGTGAAGCGAGTAGGGGCTCCTACGAGCAGTACTTC. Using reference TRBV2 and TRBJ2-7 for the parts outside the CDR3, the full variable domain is EPEVTQTPSHQVTQMGQEVILRCVPISNHLYFYWYRQILGQKVEFLVSFYNNEISEKSEIFDDQFSVERPDGSNFTLKIRSTKLEDSAMYFCASSEASRGSYEQYFGPGTRLTVT.

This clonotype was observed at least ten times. CDR3 sequence (DNA): TGTGCCAGCAGTGAAGAAGGGCGGTTCGGCAGAAATGAAAAACTGTTTTTT. Translated: CASSEEGRFGRNEKLFF. The J gene is TRBJ1-4, the V gene TRBV2; D gene ambiguous. CDR1 and CDR2 from the germline V gene are SNHLY and FYNNEI. This CDR3 contains 17 residues. Trimming removed 1 base from V and 5 bases from J, with 17 bases in between.

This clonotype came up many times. CDR3 DNA sequence: TGCAGTGCTAGAGATTTAATAGCGGGAGCTGCAGATACGCAGTATTTT. This sequence encodes CSARDLIAGAADTQYF. V is TRBV20-1 and J is TRBJ2-3; the match to TRBD2 covers 9 bases. CDR1 and CDR2 from the germline V gene are DFQATT and SNEGSKA (reference sequence). This CDR3 contains 16 residues. Trimming cost V 0 bases and J 4 bases; bases outside gene matches: 8.

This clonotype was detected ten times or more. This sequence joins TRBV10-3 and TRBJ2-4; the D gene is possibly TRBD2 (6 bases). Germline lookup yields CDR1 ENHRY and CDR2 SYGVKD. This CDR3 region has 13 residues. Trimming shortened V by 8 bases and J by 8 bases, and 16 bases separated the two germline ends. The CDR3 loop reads CAIGYKEGYIQYF. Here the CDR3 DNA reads TGTGCCATCGGCTATAAGGAGGGCTACATTCAGTACTTC.

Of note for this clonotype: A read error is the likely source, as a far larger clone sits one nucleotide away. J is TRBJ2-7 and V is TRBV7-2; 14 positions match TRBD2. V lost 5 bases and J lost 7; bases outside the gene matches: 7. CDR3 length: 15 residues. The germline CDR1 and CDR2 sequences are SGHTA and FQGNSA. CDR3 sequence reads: CASSMTSGGAGEQYF. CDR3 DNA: TGTGCCAGCAGCATGACTAGCGGGGGGGCTGGTGAGCAGTACTTC.

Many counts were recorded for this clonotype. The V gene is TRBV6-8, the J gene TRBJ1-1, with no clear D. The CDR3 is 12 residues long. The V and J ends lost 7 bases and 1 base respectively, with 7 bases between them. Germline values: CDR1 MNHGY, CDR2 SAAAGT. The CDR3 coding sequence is TGTGCCAGCAATCAGTGGAACACTGAAGCTTTCTTT. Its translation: CASNQWNTEAFF.

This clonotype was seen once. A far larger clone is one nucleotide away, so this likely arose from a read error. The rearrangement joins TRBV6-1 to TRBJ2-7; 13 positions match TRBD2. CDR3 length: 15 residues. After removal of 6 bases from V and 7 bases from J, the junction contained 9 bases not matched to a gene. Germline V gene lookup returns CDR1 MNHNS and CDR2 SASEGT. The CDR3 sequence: CASSPLAGGYNEQYF. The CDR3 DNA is TGTGCCAGCAGCCCACTAGCGGGGGGGTACAATGAGCAGTACTTC.

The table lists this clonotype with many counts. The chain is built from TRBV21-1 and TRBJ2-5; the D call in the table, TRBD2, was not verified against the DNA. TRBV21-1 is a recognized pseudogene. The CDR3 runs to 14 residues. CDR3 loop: CASSRGGPDVTQYF. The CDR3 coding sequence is TGTGCCAGCAGCAGGGGAGGTCCAGATGTGACCCAGTACTTC.

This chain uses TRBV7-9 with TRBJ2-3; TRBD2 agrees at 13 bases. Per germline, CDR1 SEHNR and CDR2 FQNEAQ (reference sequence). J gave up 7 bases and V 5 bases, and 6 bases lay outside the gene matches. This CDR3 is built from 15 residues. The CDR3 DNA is TGTGCCAGCAGCATACTAGCGGGAGGGCCTAATACGCAGTATTTT. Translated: CASSILAGGPNTQYF.

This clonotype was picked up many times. CDR3 sequence reads: CASSPQGAGQFF. For the CDR3, the DNA is TGTGCCAGCAGCCCGCAGGGGGCCGGGCAGTTCTTC. This chain uses TRBV3-1 with TRBJ2-1, with 8 nucleotides matching TRBD1. CDR1 and CDR2 (germline): LGHDT, YNNKEL (reference sequence). CDR3 length equals 12 residues. Trimming at V came to 4 bases and at J to 12 bases, leaving 5 bases not matched to a gene.

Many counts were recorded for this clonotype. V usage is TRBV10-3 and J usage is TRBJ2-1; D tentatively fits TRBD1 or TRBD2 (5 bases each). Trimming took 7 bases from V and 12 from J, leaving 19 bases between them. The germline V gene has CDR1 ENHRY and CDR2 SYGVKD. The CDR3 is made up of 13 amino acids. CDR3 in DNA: TGTGCCATCACCCGAGAGAGGGGTTCGGTGCAGTTCTTC. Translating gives CAITRERGSVQFF.

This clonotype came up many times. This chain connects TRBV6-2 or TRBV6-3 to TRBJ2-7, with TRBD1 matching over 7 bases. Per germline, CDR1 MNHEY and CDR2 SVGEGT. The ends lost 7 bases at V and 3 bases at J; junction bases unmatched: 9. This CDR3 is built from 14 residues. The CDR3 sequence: CASTQYRDSYEQYF. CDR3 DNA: TGTGCCAGCACTCAGTACCGGGACAGCTACGAGCAGTACTTC.

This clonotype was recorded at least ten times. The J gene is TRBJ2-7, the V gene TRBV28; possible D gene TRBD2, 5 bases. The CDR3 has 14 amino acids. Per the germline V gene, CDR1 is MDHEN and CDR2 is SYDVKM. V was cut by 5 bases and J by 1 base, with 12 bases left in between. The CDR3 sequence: CASSLGIQSYEQYF. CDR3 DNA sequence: TGTGCCAGCAGTCTCGGGATACAATCCTACGAGCAGTACTTC.

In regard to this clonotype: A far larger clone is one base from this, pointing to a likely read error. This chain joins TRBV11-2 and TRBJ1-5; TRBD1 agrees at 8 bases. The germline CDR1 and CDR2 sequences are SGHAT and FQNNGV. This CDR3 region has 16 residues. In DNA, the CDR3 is TGTGTCAGCAGCCACTCGACAGGGGTAAGCAATCAGCCCCAGCATTTT. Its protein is CVSSHSTGVSNQPQHF.

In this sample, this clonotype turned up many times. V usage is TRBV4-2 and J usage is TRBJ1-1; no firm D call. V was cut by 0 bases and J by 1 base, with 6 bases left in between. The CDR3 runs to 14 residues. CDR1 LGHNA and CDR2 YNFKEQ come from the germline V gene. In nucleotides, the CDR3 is TGTGCCAGCAGCCAAGATAGACGGAACACTGAAGCTTTCTTT. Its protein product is CASSQDRRNTEAFF.

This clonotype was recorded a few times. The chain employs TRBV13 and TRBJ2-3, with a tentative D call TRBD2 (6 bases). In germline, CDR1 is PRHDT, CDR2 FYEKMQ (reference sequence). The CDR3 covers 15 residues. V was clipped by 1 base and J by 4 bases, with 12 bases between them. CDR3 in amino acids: CASSLEGGEPDTQYF. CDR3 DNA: TGTGCCAGCAGCTTAGAGGGCGGGGAGCCAGATACGCAGTATTTT.

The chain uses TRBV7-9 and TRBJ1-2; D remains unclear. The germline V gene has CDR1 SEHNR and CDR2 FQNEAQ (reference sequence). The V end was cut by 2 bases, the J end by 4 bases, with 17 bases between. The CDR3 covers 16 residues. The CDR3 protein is CASSLPKVEGSYGYTF. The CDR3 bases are TGTGCCAGCAGCTTACCCAAAGTTGAGGGCAGCTATGGCTACACCTTC. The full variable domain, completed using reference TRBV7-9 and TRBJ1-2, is DTGVSQNPRHKITKRGQNVTFRCDPISEHNRLYWYRQTLGQGPEFLTYFQNEAQLEKSRLLSDRFSAERPKGSFSTLEIQRTEQGDSAMYLCASSLPKVEGSYGYTFGSGTRLTVV.